One sample yielded the 10 T cell receptor beta chains listed below, sequenced in a study of Ad26.COV2.S vaccination and SARS-CoV-2 variants. Assay used: immunoSEQ multiplex PCR; TCRdb lists only in-frame clones, some missing. The sample shows 100,000 or so clones, roughly 80% of them seen only once. Here the sequenced sample was peripheral blood, taken after recovery from COVID-19. These receptors all come from a human donor who had recovered from COVID-19.

The rearrangement links TRBV29-1 to TRBJ1-3; the D gene is possibly TRBD1 (5 bases). From germline, CDR1 is SQVTM and CDR2 ANQGSEA. Trimming removed 4 bases from V and 2 bases from J, with 12 bases in between. This CDR3 comprises 14 residues. The CDR3 loop is CSVGPGSPGNTIYF. CDR3 nucleotides: TGCAGCGTTGGGCCAGGGTCCCCTGGAAACACCATATATTTT.

This chain uses TRBV4-3 with TRBJ1-1; D is possibly TRBD1 (6 bases). The length of the CDR3 is 19 residues. CDR1 is LGHNA and CDR2 is YSLEER in the germline V gene. Trimming stripped 1 base from V and 1 base from J, with 22 bases between. The CDR3 DNA sequence: TGCGCCAGCAGCCAAGGTTTATCCTCACGACAGGACTGGAACACTGAAGCTTTCTTT. Its translation is CASSQGLSSRQDWNTEAFF.

The chain has TRBV11-2 and TRBJ2-3; possibly TRBD2 for D (6 bases). The CDR3 contains 18 residues. Trimming took off 2 bases at V and 0 bases at J, with 18 bases between the two ends. The germline V gene encodes CDR1 SGHAT and CDR2 FQNNGV. CDR3 sequence (DNA): TGTGCCAGCAGCTTAAAGGCGGGGAGAACTTTAAGCACAGATACGCAGTATTTT. This translates into CASSLKAGRTLSTDTQYF.

V gene TRBV27 combines with J gene TRBJ1-1; D is unresolved. Trimming removed 4 bases at V and 1 base at J, with 10 bases between. From germline, CDR1 is MNHEY and CDR2 SMNVEV (reference sequence). The CDR3 consists of 14 residues. The CDR3 DNA follows: TGTGCCAGCAGTTCCTCATGGGGGAACACTGAAGCTTTCTTT. This encodes CASSSSWGNTEAFF.

The chain carries TRBV24-1 and TRBJ2-3; TRBD2 aligns across 8 bases. The CDR3 contains 12 residues. Per germline, CDR1 KGHDR and CDR2 SFDVKD. V lost 10 bases, J lost 2 bases, and 1 base stayed unmatched. The CDR3 DNA sequence: TGTGCCACGCGGGGGGACACAGATACGCAGTATTTT. Translating gives CATRGDTDTQYF.

V and J are TRBV5-1 and TRBJ2-7; 12 bases fit TRBD2. The CDR3 totals 16 residues. Losses at the gene ends were 1 base for V and 7 bases for J; bases not matched to a gene: 9. Germline CDR1 and CDR2: SGHRS and YFSETQ. The CDR3 nucleotides read TGCGCCAGCAGCTTGACTAGCGGGGGGACTTCGGGTGAGCAGTACTTC. As protein: CASSLTSGGTSGEQYF.

V and J are TRBV4-2 and TRBJ1-6; TRBD1 matches at 7 bases. Looked up from germline, CDR1 is LGHNA and CDR2 is YNFKEQ. The CDR3 contains 15 residues. V lost 8 bases and J lost 8; bases outside the gene matches: 12. The CDR3 loop is CASSARGLGDSPLHF. Written as DNA, the CDR3 is TGTGCCAGCTCCGCTAGGGGGCTTGGAGATTCACCCCTCCACTTT.

The genes are TRBV30 and TRBJ1-1, with 7 bases identical to TRBD1. The CDR3 has 14 residues. Germline V CDR1 and CDR2: GTSNPN, SVGIG (reference sequence). Trimming removed 2 bases from V and 3 bases from J; junction bases left unmatched: 6. CDR3 DNA: TGTGCCTGGAGTACCGTCAGGGGGGACACTGAAGCTTTCTTT. Protein: CAWSTVRGDTEAFF.

V usage is TRBV28 and J usage is TRBJ1-1; no reliable D call. The V gene lost 6 bases and the J gene lost 1 base, with 6 bases spanning the gap. CDR3 size: 12 residues. Germline V CDR1 and CDR2: MDHEN, SYDVKM. CDR3 sequence: CASRRPNTEAFF. CDR3 sequence (DNA): TGTGCCAGCAGAAGGCCGAACACTGAAGCTTTCTTT.

The gene calls are TRBV30 and TRBJ1-1; TRBD1 agrees at 9 bases. Germline V gene lookup returns CDR1 GTSNPN and CDR2 SVGIG (reference sequence). The CDR3 consists of 13 residues. V lost 5 bases, J lost 2 bases, and 3 bases stayed unmatched. CDR3 sequence reads: CAWGQGFNTEAFF. CDR3 DNA sequence: TGTGCCTGGGGACAGGGGTTCAACACTGAAGCTTTCTTT.